This T cell receptor beta chain is drawn from a study of identical twins. Whole-study results and caveats: Excess low generation probability was seen in twin-shared out-of-frame alpha sequences.

TCRdb ran MiXCR on the 5' RACE reads and lists one entry per CDR3 protein. Among 700,000 or so distinct CDR3 sequences listed, about 9.4% were seen once. This clonotype appeared a few times. Its target is not known. Germline lookup yields CDR1 DFQATT and CDR2 SNEGSKA (reference sequence). V lost 1 base to trimming and J lost 7 bases, with 14 bases between them. This CDR3 contains 15 residues. These same data were also listed under a study on yellow fever vaccine responses in identical twins. That work adds: Convergence reportedly seemed to mark part of the twins' vaccine T cell response, with personalization marking the rest.

This sequence was found in a woman aged 18-35 years in good health. Sequencing input: PBMCs. This rearrangement joins TRBV20-1 to TRBJ1-6; the D is unclear. The CDR3 region is CSARVGSFLNSPLHF. The CDR3 nucleotides read TGCAGTGCTAGAGTAGGCTCCTTTCTAAATTCACCCCTCCACTTT.